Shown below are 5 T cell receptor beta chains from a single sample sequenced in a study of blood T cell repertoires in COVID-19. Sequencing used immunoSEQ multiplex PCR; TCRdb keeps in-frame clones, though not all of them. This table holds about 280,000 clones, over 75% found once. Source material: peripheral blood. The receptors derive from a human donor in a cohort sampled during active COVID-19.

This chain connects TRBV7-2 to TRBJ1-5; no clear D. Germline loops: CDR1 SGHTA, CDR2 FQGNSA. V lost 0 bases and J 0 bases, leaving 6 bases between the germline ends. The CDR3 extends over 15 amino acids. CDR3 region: CASSLALGSNQPQHF. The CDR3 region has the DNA TGTGCCAGCAGCTTAGCTCTCGGTAGCAATCAGCCCCAGCATTTT.

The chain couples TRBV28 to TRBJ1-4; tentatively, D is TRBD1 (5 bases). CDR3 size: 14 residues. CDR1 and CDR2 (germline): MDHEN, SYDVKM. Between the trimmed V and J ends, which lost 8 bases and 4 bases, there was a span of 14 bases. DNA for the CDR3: TGTGCCAGCGGCAGACAGTCCGGTAATGAAAAACTGTTTTTT. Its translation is CASGRQSGNEKLFF.

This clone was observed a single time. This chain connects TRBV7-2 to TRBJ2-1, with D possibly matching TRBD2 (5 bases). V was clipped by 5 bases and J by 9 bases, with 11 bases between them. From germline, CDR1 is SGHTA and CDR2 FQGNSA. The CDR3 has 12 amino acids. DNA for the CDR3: TGTGCCAGCAGCCCAACGAGGGTTGAGCAGTTCTTC. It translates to CASSPTRVEQFF.

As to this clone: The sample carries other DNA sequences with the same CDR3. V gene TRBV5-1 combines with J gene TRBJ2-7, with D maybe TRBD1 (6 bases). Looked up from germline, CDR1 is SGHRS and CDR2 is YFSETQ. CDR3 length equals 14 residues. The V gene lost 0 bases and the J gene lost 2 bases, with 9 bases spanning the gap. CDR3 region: CASSLGGGTYEQYF. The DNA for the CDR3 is TGCGCCAGCAGCTTGGGAGGGGGTACCTACGAGCAGTACTTC.

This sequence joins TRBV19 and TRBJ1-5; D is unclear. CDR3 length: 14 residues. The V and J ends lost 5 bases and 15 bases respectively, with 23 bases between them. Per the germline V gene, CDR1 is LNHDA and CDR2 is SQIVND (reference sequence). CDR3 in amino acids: CASSSYSEGPQRHF. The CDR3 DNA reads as TGTGCCAGTAGTTCCTACTCGGAGGGTCCCCAACGGCATTTT. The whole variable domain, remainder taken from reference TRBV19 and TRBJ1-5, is DGGITQSPKYLFRKEGQNVTLSCEQNLNHDAMYWYRQDPGQGLRLIYYSQIVNDFQKGDIAEGYSVSREKKESFPLTVTSAQKNPTAFYLCASSSYSEGPQRHFGDGTRLSIL.